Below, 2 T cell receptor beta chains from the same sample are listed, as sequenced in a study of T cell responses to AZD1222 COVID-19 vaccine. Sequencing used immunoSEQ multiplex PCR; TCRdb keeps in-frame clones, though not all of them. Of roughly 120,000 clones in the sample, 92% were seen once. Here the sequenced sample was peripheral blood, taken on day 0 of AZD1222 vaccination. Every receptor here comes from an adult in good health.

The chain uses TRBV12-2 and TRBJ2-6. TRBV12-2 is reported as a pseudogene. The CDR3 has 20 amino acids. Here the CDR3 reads CASRWLGEGAGSSGANVLTF. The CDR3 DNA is TGTGCAAGTCGCTGGCTTGGGGAAGGAGCAGGGAGCTCTGGGGCCAACGTCCTGACTTTC.

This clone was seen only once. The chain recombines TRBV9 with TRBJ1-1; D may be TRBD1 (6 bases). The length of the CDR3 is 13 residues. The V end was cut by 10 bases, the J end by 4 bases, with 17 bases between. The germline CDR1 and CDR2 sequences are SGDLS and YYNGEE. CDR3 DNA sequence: TGTGCCGGTGCTGCAGGGGAATCCACTGAAGCTTTCTTT. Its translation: CAGAAGESTEAFF. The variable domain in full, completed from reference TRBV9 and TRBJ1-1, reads DSGVTQTPKHLITATGQRVTLRCSPRSGDLSVYWYQQSLDQGLQFLIQYYNGEERAKGNILERFSAQQFPDLHSELNLSSLELGDSALYFCAGAAGESTEAFFGQGTRLTVV.